The T cell receptor (beta chain) under discussion was sequenced for a study of PD-1 blockade in classical Hodgkin lymphoma. In the study overall: Intravenous infusions of nivolumab 3 mg/kg reached patients every 2 weeks.

The CDR3 loop spans 15 amino acids. Trimming took 1 base from V and 0 from J, leaving 10 bases between them. Germline CDR1 is MNHNS and CDR2 is SASEGT. Study-level results: The authors have not defined what causes the repertoire differences, possibly disease activity or prior therapy. Lower baseline TCR diversity marked trial partial responders and progressors.

Notes on this clone: Its matching antigen is unknown.

The repertoire was sequenced with immunoSEQ multiplex PCR; TCRdb's copy has only in-frame clones and lacks some. The sample shows about 100,000 clones, nearly 90% of them seen only once. With no exception, relapse followed autologous stem cell transplantation in all patients, and brentuximab vedotin exposure varied. Classifying best responses yielded complete response, partial response or progressive disease. This chain connects TRBV6-1 to TRBJ2-7; tentative D call: TRBD1 (5 bases). The source was peripheral blood mononuclear cells (PBMCs), collected before the second cycle of nivolumab. The TCR comes from a human donor with classical Hodgkin lymphoma. In nucleotides, the CDR3 is TGTGCCAGCAGTGAAGGGTCCAGGGTCTCCTACGAGCAGTACTTC. Its protein is CASSEGSRVSYEQYF.